Below are 24 T cell receptor beta chains sequenced from a single sample in a study of shared T cell receptors in the human thymus. Measured with immunoSEQ multiplex PCR; TCRdb has only the in-frame clones, and not every one. The table lists about 660,000 clones, 70% to 90% of them singletons. These records were also assigned to another study, of human thymus T cells.

The sequenced sample consisted of thymocytes. Every receptor here comes from a boy younger than two with a congenital heart defect.

The rearrangement joins TRBV29-1 to TRBJ1-2, with D unclear. Germline V CDR1 and CDR2: SQVTM, ANQGSEA. The CDR3 is 12 amino acids. The ends were cut back, 4 bases at V and 1 base at J, with 7 bases in the middle. The CDR3 region is CSVVRSNYGYTF. In nucleotides, the CDR3 is TGCAGCGTTGTCCGGAGTAACTATGGCTACACCTTC.

The sample holds one count of this clone. This rearrangement joins TRBV9 to TRBJ1-2; D possibly corresponds to TRBD1 (6 bases). V lost 7 bases and J 7 bases, leaving 17 bases between the germline ends. The CDR3 runs 13 residues. The germline gives CDR1 SGDLS, CDR2 YYNGEE. The CDR3 protein is CASAATRGRGYTF. CDR3 in DNA: TGTGCCAGCGCAGCCACCAGGGGTCGTGGCTACACCTTC.

V is TRBV4-1 and J is TRBJ2-7; weak D call: TRBD1 (6 bases). Trimming stripped 4 bases from V and 2 bases from J, with 15 bases between. CDR1 and CDR2 from the germline V gene are MGHRA and YSYEKL. The CDR3 is 15 amino acids. The CDR3 DNA is TGCGCCAGCAGCCTGGACAGCTCATCCCCCTACGAGCAGTACTTC. Amino acid sequence: CASSLDSSSPYEQYF.

The chain employs TRBV5-3 and TRBJ2-5; possible D gene TRBD2, 6 bases. TRBV5-3 is an ORF for which the function is uncertain. The CDR3 is 18 residues long. The V end lost 1 base, the J end lost 0 bases, and 19 bases lay between the germline ends. CDR3 residues: CARSLWLRGASYQETQYF. The CDR3 region has the DNA TGTGCCAGAAGCTTGTGGCTCCGCGGGGCCTCGTACCAAGAGACCCAGTACTTC.

V and J are TRBV4-3 and TRBJ2-3, with D unclear. Germline CDR1 is LGHNA and CDR2 is YSLEER. Between the trimmed V and J ends, which lost 1 base and 2 bases, there was a span of 13 bases. This CDR3 contains 16 residues. CDR3 bases: TGCGCCAGCAGCCAAGGCAGTGGCGGTCACACAGATACGCAGTATTTT. Residues: CASSQGSGGHTDTQYF.

The V and J genes are TRBV9 and TRBJ1-2; 12 bases agree with TRBD1. V gave up 4 bases and J gave up 4 bases; unmatched junction bases: 11. Germline V gene data show CDR1 as SGDLS and CDR2 as YYNGEE. The CDR3 is 17 amino acids. The CDR3 DNA follows: TGTGCCAGCAGCCGGGGGGGGACAGGGGGCAATAGCTATGGCTACACCTTC. Translating gives CASSRGGTGGNSYGYTF. The whole variable domain, filled in from reference TRBV9 and TRBJ1-2, reads DSGVTQTPKHLITATGQRVTLRCSPRSGDLSVYWYQQSLDQGLQFLIQYYNGEERAKGNILERFSAQQFPDLHSELNLSSLELGDSALYFCASSRGGTGGNSYGYTFGSGTRLTVV.

V gene TRBV4-3 combines with J gene TRBJ2-4, with D tentatively TRBD2 (5 bases). V was clipped by 1 base and J by 0 bases, with 13 bases between them. The CDR3 is 17 residues long. The germline V gene has CDR1 LGHNA and CDR2 YSLEER. The CDR3 DNA reads as TGCGCCAGCAGCCAAGTAGGGAGTGAGGTAGCCAAAAACATTCAGTACTTC. Encoded protein: CASSQVGSEVAKNIQYF.

The chain employs TRBV6-6 and TRBJ1-5, with 9 positions matching TRBD1. The CDR3 contains 15 residues. From germline, CDR1 is MNHNY and CDR2 SVGAGI (reference sequence). The V segment lost 7 bases and the J segment 7 bases; nucleotides outside the gene matches: 11. The CDR3 here is CASIAGTGSWQPQHF. CDR3 in DNA: TGTGCCAGCATCGCCGGGACAGGGTCGTGGCAGCCCCAGCATTTT.

The rearrangement links TRBV6-1 to TRBJ2-1; D gene uncertain. The germline V gene encodes CDR1 MNHNS and CDR2 SASEGT. The CDR3 is 14 residues long. Trimming took off 6 bases at V and 6 bases at J, with 15 bases between the two ends. CDR3 bases: TGTGCCAGCAGCCTTAATAAGGAGTCCAATGAGCAGTTCTTC. Encoded protein: CASSLNKESNEQFF.

The chain combines TRBV11-1 with TRBJ2-3; TRBD2 might be the D (6 bases). CDR3 length: 14 residues. V shed 5 bases and J shed 0 bases, with 9 bases lying between them. Germline values: CDR1 SGHAT, CDR2 FQDESV (reference sequence). CDR3 sequence reads: CASSRRGSTDTQYF. The CDR3 DNA is TGTGCCAGCAGCCGACGGGGGAGCACAGATACGCAGTATTTT.

This chain links TRBV15 with TRBJ1-4; TRBD1 aligns across 7 bases. CDR1 is LNHNV and CDR2 is YYDKDF in the germline V gene (reference sequence). V lost 2 bases to trimming and J lost 0 bases; unmatched junction nucleotides: 12. CDR3 length equals 19 residues. CDR3 amino acids: CATSRHLTGRIATNEKLFF. The CDR3 DNA reads as TGTGCCACCAGCAGACATTTGACAGGGCGAATCGCAACTAATGAAAAACTGTTTTTT.

There are a few counts of this clone. The genes are TRBV9 and TRBJ1-2, with TRBD1 identical over 10 bases. V shed 3 bases, J shed 6 bases, and the junction held 8 bases outside the gene matches. CDR3 size: 15 residues. CDR1 is SGDLS, CDR2 YYNGEE, per germline. CDR3 sequence reads: CASSAPRTGGNGYTF. The DNA of the CDR3 is TGTGCCAGCAGCGCACCAAGGACAGGGGGGAATGGCTACACCTTC.

This sequence joins TRBV12-5 and TRBJ2-7; 10 bases agree with TRBD2. This CDR3 has 14 residues. Germline loops: CDR1 LGHNT, CDR2 FRNRAP. J gave up 0 bases and V 8 bases, and 4 bases lay outside the gene matches. The DNA for the CDR3 is TGTGCTAGTCTAGCGGGAGAGAGCTCCTACGAGCAGTACTTC. Encoded protein: CASLAGESSYEQYF.

J is TRBJ2-7 and V is TRBV14, with 7 bases aligning to TRBD2. The ends lost 5 bases at V and 1 base at J; junction bases unmatched: 11. This CDR3 is built from 16 residues. Germline CDR1 reads SGHDN; CDR2 reads FVKESK. The CDR3 here is CASSNPRAGASYEQYF. The DNA of the CDR3 is TGTGCCAGCAGCAATCCTAGGGCGGGAGCGTCCTACGAGCAGTACTTC.

In DNA form, the CDR3 reads TGTGCCAGCAGCTTAAAGGGGTGGAACACTGAAGCTTTCTTT. Its translation: CASSLKGWNTEAFF. V and J are TRBV7-3 and TRBJ1-1; D may be TRBD1 (5 bases). This CDR3 is 14 amino acids long. V was shortened by 1 base and J by 1 base, with 7 bases between the two germline ends. Germline values: CDR1 SGHTA, CDR2 FQGTGA.

Turning to this clone: The sample has other DNA sequences that encode this CDR3 too. CDR3: CASSQGRDRAYEQYF. CDR3 nucleotide sequence: TGCGCCAGCAGCCAAGGAAGAGACAGGGCCTACGAGCAGTACTTC. The chain carries TRBV4-3 and TRBJ2-7; 7 bases line up with TRBD1. V was clipped by 1 base and J by 2 bases; unmatched bases: 5. The CDR3 is 15 amino acids. CDR1 is LGHNA and CDR2 is YSLEER in the germline V gene.

This chain links TRBV4-1 with TRBJ2-6; D is uncertain. The germline gives CDR1 MGHRA, CDR2 YSYEKL. The V end lost 2 bases, the J end lost 0 bases, and 5 bases lay between the germline ends. This CDR3 is 15 amino acids long. The CDR3 DNA follows: TGCGCCAGCAGCCAACTATACTCTGGGGCCAACGTCCTGACTTTC. Protein product: CASSQLYSGANVLTF.

With respect to this clone: The same CDR3 also results from other DNA sequences found in this sample. The chain combines TRBV4-3 with TRBJ1-5; D is possibly TRBD1 (6 bases). The germline V gene has CDR1 LGHNA and CDR2 YSLEER. The CDR3 is 15 amino acids. Trimming took off 0 bases at V and 2 bases at J, with 8 bases between the two ends. The CDR3 protein is CASSQEAGGNQPQHF. The CDR3, as DNA: TGCGCCAGCAGCCAAGAGGCAGGGGGCAATCAGCCCCAGCATTTT.

As DNA, the CDR3 is TGTGCCAGCACCCGACTAGCGGGGGCCTACGAGCAGTACTTC. Its translation: CASTRLAGAYEQYF. This sequence joins TRBV6-5 and TRBJ2-7; 12 bases are a match to TRBD2. V trimming: 7 bases; J trimming: 2 bases; junction bases outside the gene matches: 3. Germline V gene data show CDR1 as MNHEY and CDR2 as SVGAGI. This CDR3 is 14 amino acids long.

This chain uses TRBV27 with TRBJ2-1, with a weak D call TRBD2 (6 bases). V dropped 4 bases and J dropped 15 bases, with 16 bases sitting between them. This CDR3 has 12 residues. CDR1 and CDR2 (germline): MNHEY, SMNVEV (reference sequence). This CDR3 reads CASSSSRGLGFF. The CDR3 nucleotides are TGTGCCAGCAGTTCGTCCCGGGGACTGGGGTTCTTC.

This chain joins TRBV28 and TRBJ2-1; the D gene is possibly TRBD2 (5 bases). V gave up 5 bases and J gave up 1 base, with 9 bases separating them. The CDR3 contains 14 residues. CDR1 is MDHEN and CDR2 is SYDVKM in the germline V gene. The CDR3 reads CASSLTSSYNEQFF. The CDR3 region has the DNA TGTGCCAGCAGTCTCACTAGTTCCTACAATGAGCAGTTCTTC.

This chain uses TRBV5-6 with TRBJ1-1; the D gene is possibly TRBD1 (5 bases). The CDR3 sequence is 16 residues long. Germline CDR1 reads SGHDT; CDR2 reads YYEEEE. Trimming removed 4 bases at V and 4 bases at J, with 20 bases between. The CDR3, as DNA: TGTGCCAGCAGCCATACCCGAAGGGGCAATGGCACTGAAGCTTTCTTT. Its protein product is CASSHTRRGNGTEAFF.

This rearrangement joins TRBV6-4 to TRBJ1-2, with D maybe TRBD1 (5 bases). Germline CDR1 and CDR2: MRHNA and SNTAGT. Trimming cost V 0 bases and J 10 bases, with 15 bases left between them. The length of the CDR3 is 14 residues. The CDR3 DNA sequence: TGTGCCAGCAGTGACTCGATTCTAGCGACAGACTACACCTTC. It yields the protein CASSDSILATDYTF.

The chain employs TRBV27 and TRBJ2-7; no reliable D call. Germline-derived CDR1 and CDR2 are MNHEY and SMNVEV (reference sequence). V gave up 10 bases and J gave up 4 bases, with 5 bases separating them. This CDR3 has 9 residues. The CDR3 region has the DNA TGTGCCACGGGTTACGAGCAGTACTTC. Amino acid sequence: CATGYEQYF.